This is a list of T cell receptor beta chains from one sample in a study of T cells after posttransplantation cyclophosphamide. Profiling relied on immunoSEQ multiplex PCR, and the TCRdb table lists in-frame clones only, not all of them. Reported are 5,000 to 5,500 clones, none seen only once; the ten largest carry around 15%. Sequencing was performed on PBMCs, taken after allogeneic stem cell transplant with posttransplant cyclophosphamide. These receptors were taken from a female patient aged 30 to 40 who received an allogeneic stem cell transplant from an unrelated donor, was CMV-positive, and had acute and chronic GVHD. A subset of T cells may come from the graft donor. Each CDR3 is given with its conserved first and last residue. The D gene is left open where the match is weak. Size tells how often a clone was seen, or its class if it is expanded.

>many|TRBV5-7|-|TRBJ2-6
CASSSAAAESRANVLTF
TGTGCCAGCAGCTCTGCGGCGGCGGAGAGTAGGGCCAACGTCCTGACTTTC
>many|TRBV9|TRBD2|TRBJ2-3
CASSLKTSGDTDTQYF
TGTGCCAGCAGCTTAAAGACTAGCGGCGACACAGATACGCAGTATTTT
>many|TRBV7-8|-|TRBJ1-1
CASSATGRTEAFF
TGTGCCAGCAGCGCGACAGGAAGGACTGAAGCTTTCTTT
>many|TRBV7-9|-|TRBJ1-1
CASSFEGKSTEAFF
TGTGCCAGCAGCTTTGAGGGTAAGAGCACTGAAGCTTTCTTT
>many|TRBV5-6|TRBD1|TRBJ2-7
CASSRDRRQYF
TGTGCCAGCAGCCGGGACAGGCGGCAGTACTTC
>many|TRBV25-1|TRBD1|TRBJ1-5
CASRGTGVEQPQHF
TGTGCCAGCAGGGGGACAGGGGTAGAGCAGCCCCAGCATTTT
>many|TRBV20-1|-|TRBJ2-5
CSAPSRETQYF
TGCAGTGCCCCTAGCCGAGAGACCCAGTACTTC
>many|TRBV9|-|TRBJ2-7
CASSYAGTNYEQYF
TGTGCCAGCAGCTACGCCGGGACAAACTACGAGCAGTACTTC
>many|TRBV9|TRBD2|TRBJ2-7
CASTPGASGSYEQYF
TGTGCCAGCACCCCTGGGGCTAGCGGGAGTTACGAGCAGTACTTC
>many|TRBV5-1|-|TRBJ2-7
CASSLGRDEQYF
TGCGCCAGCAGCTTGGGCAGGGACGAGCAGTACTTC
>many|TRBV27|TRBD2|TRBJ2-3
CASSFLAGGWADTQYF
TGTGCCAGCAGTTTTCTAGCGGGAGGGTGGGCAGATACGCAGTATTTT
>many|TRBV18|-|TRBJ2-2
CASSLPAGVDGELFF
TGTGCCAGCTCACTCCCGGCCGGGGTGGACGGGGAGCTGTTTTTT
>many|TRBV7-6|-|TRBJ2-6
CASSLATAVSGANVLTF
TGTGCCAGCAGCTTAGCGACCGCGGTTTCTGGGGCCAACGTCCTGACTTTC
>many|TRBV14|TRBD2|TRBJ2-2
CASSQGLAGVDTGELFF
TGTGCCAGCAGCCAAGGACTAGCGGGAGTCGACACCGGGGAGCTGTTTTTT
>many|TRBV30|-|TRBJ1-2
CAWSSGVNGYTF
TGTGCCTGGAGTTCGGGGGTAAATGGCTACACCTTC
>many|TRBV5-6|-|TRBJ2-5
CASSLVLAPIGETQYF
TGTGCCAGCAGCTTGGTCTTAGCGCCTATTGGGGAGACCCAGTACTTC
>many|TRBV19|TRBD1|TRBJ2-2
CASSTNPGQGGGTGELFF
TGTGCCAGTAGTACCAACCCCGGACAGGGGGGTGGCACCGGGGAGCTGTTTTTT
>many|TRBV7-6|-|TRBJ1-1
CASSFAVGEGTEAFF
TGTGCCAGCAGCTTTGCCGTAGGTGAGGGCACTGAAGCTTTCTTT
>many|TRBV7-9|TRBD1|TRBJ2-2
CASSLTGSGELFF
TGTGCCAGCAGCTTGACAGGGTCCGGGGAGCTGTTTTTT
>few|TRBV5-1|TRBD1|TRBJ1-5
CASSFDAGRGNQPQHF
TGTGCCAGCAGCTTCGATGCGGGCAGGGGGAATCAGCCCCAGCATTTT
>many|TRBV5-4|TRBD2|TRBJ2-3
CASSPAGWGLAGIDTQYF
TGTGCCAGCAGCCCGGCGGGATGGGGACTAGCGGGAATAGATACGCAGTATTTT
>few|TRBV5-6|TRBD1|TRBJ1-6
CASSSWDRGSSYNSPLHF
TGTGCCAGCAGCAGTTGGGACAGGGGGAGCTCCTATAATTCACCCCTCCACTTT